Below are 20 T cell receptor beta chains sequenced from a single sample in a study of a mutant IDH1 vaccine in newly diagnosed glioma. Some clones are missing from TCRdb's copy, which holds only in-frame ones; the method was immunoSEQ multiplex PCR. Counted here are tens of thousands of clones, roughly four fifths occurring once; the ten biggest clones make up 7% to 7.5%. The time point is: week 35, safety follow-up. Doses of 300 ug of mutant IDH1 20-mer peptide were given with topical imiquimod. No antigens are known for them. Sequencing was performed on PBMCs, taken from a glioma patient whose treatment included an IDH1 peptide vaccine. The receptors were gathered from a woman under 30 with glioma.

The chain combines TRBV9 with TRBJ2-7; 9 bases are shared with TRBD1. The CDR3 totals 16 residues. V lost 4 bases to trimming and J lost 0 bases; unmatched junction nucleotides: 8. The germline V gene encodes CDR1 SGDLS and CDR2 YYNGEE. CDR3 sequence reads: CASSPGTGTISYEQYF. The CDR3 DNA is TGTGCCAGCAGCCCGGGGACAGGGACCATCTCCTACGAGCAGTACTTC. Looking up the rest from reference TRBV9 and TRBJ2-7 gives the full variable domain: DSGVTQTPKHLITATGQRVTLRCSPRSGDLSVYWYQQSLDQGLQFLIQYYNGEERAKGNILERFSAQQFPDLHSELNLSSLELGDSALYFCASSPGTGTISYEQYFGPGTRLTVT.

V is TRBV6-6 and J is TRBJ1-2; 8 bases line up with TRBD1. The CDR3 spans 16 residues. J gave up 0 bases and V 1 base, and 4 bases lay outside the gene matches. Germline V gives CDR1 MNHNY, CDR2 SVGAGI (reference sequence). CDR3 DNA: TGTGCCAGCAGTTACTTGGGGGGACAGGCTAACTATGGCTACACCTTC. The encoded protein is CASSYLGGQANYGYTF.

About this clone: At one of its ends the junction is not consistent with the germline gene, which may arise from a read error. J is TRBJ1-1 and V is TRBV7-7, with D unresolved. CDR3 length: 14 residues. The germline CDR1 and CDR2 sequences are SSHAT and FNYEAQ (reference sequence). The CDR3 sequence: CASSLVGKNTEAFF. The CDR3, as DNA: TGTGCTAGCAGCTTAGTCGGCAAGAACACTGAAGCTTTCTTT. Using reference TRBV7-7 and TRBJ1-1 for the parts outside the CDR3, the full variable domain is GAGVSQSPRYKVTKRGQDVTLRCDPISSHATLYWYQQALGQGPEFLTYFNYEAQPDKSGLPSDRFSAERPEGSISTLTIQRTEQRDSAMYRCASSLVGKNTEAFFGQGTRLTVV.

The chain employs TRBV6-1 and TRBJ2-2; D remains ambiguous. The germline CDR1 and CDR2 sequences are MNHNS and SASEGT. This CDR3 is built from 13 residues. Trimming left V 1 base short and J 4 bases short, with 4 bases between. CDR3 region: CASSEEGTGELFF. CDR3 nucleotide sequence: TGTGCCAGCAGTGAAGAAGGCACCGGGGAGCTGTTTTTT.

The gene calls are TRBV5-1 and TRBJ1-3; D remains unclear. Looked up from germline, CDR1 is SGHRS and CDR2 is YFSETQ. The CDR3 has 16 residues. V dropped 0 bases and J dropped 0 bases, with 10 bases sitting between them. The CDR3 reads CASSLGSANSGNTIYF. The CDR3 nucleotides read TGCGCCAGCAGCTTGGGTAGTGCCAACTCTGGAAACACCATATATTTT.

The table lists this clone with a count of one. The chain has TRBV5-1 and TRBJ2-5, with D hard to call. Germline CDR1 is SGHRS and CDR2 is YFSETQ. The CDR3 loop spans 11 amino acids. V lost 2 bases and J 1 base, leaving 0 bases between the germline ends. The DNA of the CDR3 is TGCGCCAGCAGCTTCCAAGAGACCCAGTACTTC. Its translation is CASSFQETQYF. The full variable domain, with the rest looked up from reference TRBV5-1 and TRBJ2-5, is KAGVTQTPRYLIKTRGQQVTLSCSPISGHRSVSWYQQTPGQGLQFLFEYFSETQRNKGNFPGRFSGRQFSNSRSEMNVSTLELGDSALYLCASSFQETQYFGPGTRLLVL.

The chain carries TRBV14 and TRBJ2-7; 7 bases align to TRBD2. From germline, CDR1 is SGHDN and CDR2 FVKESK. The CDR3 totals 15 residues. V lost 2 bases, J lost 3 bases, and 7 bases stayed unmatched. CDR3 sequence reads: CASSQLGGSVYEQYF. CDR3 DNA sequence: TGTGCCAGCAGCCAATTGGGCGGGAGTGTCTACGAGCAGTACTTC.

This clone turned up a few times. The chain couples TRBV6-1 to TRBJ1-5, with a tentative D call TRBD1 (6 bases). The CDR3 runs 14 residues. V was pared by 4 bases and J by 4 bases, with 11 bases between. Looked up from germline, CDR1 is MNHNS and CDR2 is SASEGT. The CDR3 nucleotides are TGTGCCAGCAGTGGGGTACAGGGAAATCAGCCCCAGCATTTT. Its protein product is CASSGVQGNQPQHF.

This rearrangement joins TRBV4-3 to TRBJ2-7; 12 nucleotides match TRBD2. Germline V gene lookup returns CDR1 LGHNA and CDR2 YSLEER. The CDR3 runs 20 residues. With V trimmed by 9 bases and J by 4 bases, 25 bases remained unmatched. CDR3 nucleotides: TGCGCCAGGTATCCTCAAGCTGGGGCTAGCGGGAGGGAGCGGGTTTACGAGCAGTACTTC. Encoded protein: CARYPQAGASGRERVYEQYF.

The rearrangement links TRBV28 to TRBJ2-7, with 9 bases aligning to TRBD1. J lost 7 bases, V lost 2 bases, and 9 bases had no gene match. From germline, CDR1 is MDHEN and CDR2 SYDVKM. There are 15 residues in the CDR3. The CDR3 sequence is CASSLTDRGWREQYF. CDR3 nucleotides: TGTGCCAGCAGTTTAACGGACAGGGGATGGAGGGAGCAGTACTTC.

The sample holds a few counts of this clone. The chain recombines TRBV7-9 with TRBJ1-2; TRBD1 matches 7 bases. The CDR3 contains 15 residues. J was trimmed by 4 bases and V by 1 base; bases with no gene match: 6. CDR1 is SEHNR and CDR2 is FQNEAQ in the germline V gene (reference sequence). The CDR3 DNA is TGTGCCAGCAGCTTAGTAGGAGGGGGCGGCTATGGCTACACCTTC. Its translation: CASSLVGGGGYGYTF.

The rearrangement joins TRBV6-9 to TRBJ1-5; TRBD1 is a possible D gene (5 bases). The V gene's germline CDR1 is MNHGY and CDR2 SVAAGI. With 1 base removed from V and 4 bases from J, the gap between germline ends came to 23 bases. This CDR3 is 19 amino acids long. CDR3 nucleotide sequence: TGTGCCAGCAGTTATTGTAGGGGTTGGGGGGGGGAGGTAAATCAGCCCCAGCATTTT. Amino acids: CASSYCRGWGGEVNQPQHF.

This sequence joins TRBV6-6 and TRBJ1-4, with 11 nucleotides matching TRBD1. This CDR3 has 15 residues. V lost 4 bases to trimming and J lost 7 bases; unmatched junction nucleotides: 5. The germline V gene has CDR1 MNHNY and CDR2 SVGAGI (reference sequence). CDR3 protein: CASSSGTGGFEKLFF. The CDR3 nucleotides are TGTGCCAGCAGTTCCGGGACAGGGGGGTTTGAAAAACTGTTTTTT.

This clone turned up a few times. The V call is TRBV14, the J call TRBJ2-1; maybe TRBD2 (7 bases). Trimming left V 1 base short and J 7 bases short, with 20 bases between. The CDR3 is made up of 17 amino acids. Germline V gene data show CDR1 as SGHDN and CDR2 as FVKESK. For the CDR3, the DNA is TGTGCCAGCAGCCAAGGCGGGAGAGGGGGGTGGAGGAATGAGCAGTTCTTC. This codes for CASSQGGRGGWRNEQFF.

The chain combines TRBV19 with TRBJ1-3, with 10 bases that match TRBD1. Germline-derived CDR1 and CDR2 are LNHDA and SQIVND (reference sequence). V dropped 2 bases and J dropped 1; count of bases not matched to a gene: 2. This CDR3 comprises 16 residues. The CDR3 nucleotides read TGTGCCAGTAGTATAATGGACAGGGGGTCTGGAAACACCATATATTTT. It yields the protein CASSIMDRGSGNTIYF.

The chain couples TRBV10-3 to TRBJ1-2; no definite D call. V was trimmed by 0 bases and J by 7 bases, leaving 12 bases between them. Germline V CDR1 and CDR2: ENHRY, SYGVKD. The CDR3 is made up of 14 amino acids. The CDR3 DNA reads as TGTGCCATCAGTGAGTCTGGTTCTTCTCTTGGCTACACCTTC. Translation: CAISESGSSLGYTF.

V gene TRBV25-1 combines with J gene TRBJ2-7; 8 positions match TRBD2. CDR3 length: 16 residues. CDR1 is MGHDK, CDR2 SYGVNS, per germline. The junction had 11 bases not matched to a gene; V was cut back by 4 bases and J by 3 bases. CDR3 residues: CASSGRTKTSVYEQYF. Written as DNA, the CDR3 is TGTGCCAGCAGTGGCCGCACAAAGACTAGCGTCTACGAGCAGTACTTC.

The CDR3 is CASSFTRQGAVGGYTF. In DNA, the CDR3 is TGTGCCAGCAGCTTTACCAGACAGGGGGCCGTAGGTGGCTACACCTTC. The chain couples TRBV7-2 to TRBJ1-2; 10 nucleotides align to TRBD1. This CDR3 is built from 16 residues. Trimming at V came to 3 bases and at J to 7 bases, leaving 11 bases not matched to a gene. Germline V CDR1 and CDR2: SGHTA, FQGNSA.

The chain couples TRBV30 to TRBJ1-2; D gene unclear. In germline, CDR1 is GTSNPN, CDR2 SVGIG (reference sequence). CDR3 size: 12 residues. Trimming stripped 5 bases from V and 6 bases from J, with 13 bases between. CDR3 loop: CAWGPTSHGYTF. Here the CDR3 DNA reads TGTGCCTGGGGCCCGACAAGCCATGGCTACACCTTC.

The CDR3 nucleotides read TGTGCCAGCAGGTCGACAGGGCCATACGAGCAGTACTTC. Translation: CASRSTGPYEQYF. This chain joins TRBV27 and TRBJ2-7; 7 nucleotides align to TRBD1. The V segment lost 6 bases and the J segment 4 bases; nucleotides outside the gene matches: 6. This CDR3 has 13 residues. Germline V gives CDR1 MNHEY, CDR2 SMNVEV (reference sequence).